This T cell receptor (beta chain) was sequenced in a study of neurological immune-mediated disorders. Findings and caveats of the study: HTLV-1-associated myelopathy had the most TCR clonal expansion, whereas multiple sclerosis had the least (lower than in healthy controls).

In germline, CDR1 is SGHKS, CDR2 YYEKEE (reference sequence). Trimming shortened V by 0 bases and J by 1 base, and 10 bases separated the two germline ends. This CDR3 is built from 16 residues. MiXCR, run by TCRdb on the 5' RACE reads, gives a single entry per CDR3 protein. The repertoire consists of 40,000 to 55,000 distinct CDR3 sequences, with 10% occurring once and the leading ten covering less than 25%. This clonotype was counted at least ten times. The antigen remains unidentified. The TCR originated in a woman between 35 and 50 years old with HTLV-1-associated myelopathy (HAM/TSP). Sequenced input: PBMCs. V and J are TRBV5-5 and TRBJ1-4, with D hard to call. The CDR3 region has the DNA TGTGCCAGCAGCTTGGGAGGGTTGGGAACTAATGAAAAACTGTTTTTT. Its translation is CASSLGGLGTNEKLFF.